One T cell receptor beta chain is described in this entry. Antigen: not known. The CDR3 length is 16 residues. Germline CDR1 reads SGHTA; CDR2 reads FQGTGA. The V gene end was trimmed by 5 bases and the J gene end by 7 bases; junction bases not matched to a gene: 12. The source of the sample is a study of OX40 agonist ivuxolimab in advanced cancers. Background on the study: An agonistic anti-OX40 (CD134) antibody, ivuxolimab, was used to treat the patients. Patients were dosed intravenously with ivuxolimab at 0.01 to 10 mg/kg every 2 weeks.

General observations from the study: Expanded clones were, on average, more numerous in CD8+ T cells than in CD4+.

Produced via immunoSEQ multiplex PCR; TCRdb's table is partial and in-frame only. The sample has roughly 100,000 clones, approximately 80% seen once. The source material was CD4+ or CD8+ T cells sorted from blood, sampled in a trial of the OX40 agonist ivuxolimab. This chain uses TRBV7-3 with TRBJ2-1, with TRBD1 matching 9 bases. This receptor was identified in an adult with an advanced solid tumor such as melanoma, head and neck, liver or kidney cancer. Here the CDR3 reads CASSPTGGTGRNEQFF. As DNA, the CDR3 is TGTGCCAGCAGCCCTACCGGGGGGACAGGGAGAAATGAGCAGTTCTTC.